This T cell receptor (beta chain) was identified in a study of T-cell memory formation after mild COVID-19. Study as a whole: TCR clusters were mostly confined to one donor each. General observations from the study: Shrinking CD4+ clones resided mostly in CM and EM, and CD8+ ones in EMRA. Prior to infection, memory already included some responding clones, suggesting cross-reactive memory joined.

Between the trimmed V and J ends, which lost 7 bases and 5 bases, there was a span of 19 bases. CDR1 and CDR2 (germline): SGHDN, FVKESK. CDR3 length equals 15 residues. Sample barcodes and UMIs were carried by the TCR alpha and TCR beta cDNA libraries that 5'RACE generated with constant-segment primers. TCRdb passed the 5' RACE reads through MiXCR, listing each CDR3 protein once. The sample contains 280,000 or so distinct CDR3 sequences, 15% to 20% of which appear only once. Turning to this clonotype: Its target is not known.

The chain carries TRBV14 and TRBJ2-3, with a tentative D call TRBD2 (7 bases). Sequenced sample: PBMCs or a T cell subset sorted from them (not recorded which). This receptor was taken from a man aged 18 to 29 who had mild COVID-19 (a few samples of this study predate the infection). Cell type and time point are not known. The CDR3 nucleotides read TGTGCCAGCACCGTGACGGGGGGCCGGGGAGATACGCAGTATTTT. The encoded protein is CASTVTGGRGDTQYF.